These 15 T cell receptor beta chains originate from one sample sequenced in a study of response to subunit inactivated influenza vaccine. TCRdb reprocessed the RT-PCR reads with MiXCR, giving one entry per CDR3 protein. Counted here are 600,000 to 850,000 distinct CDR3 sequences, about 14% occurring once; the ten biggest clones make up about 7.4%. Specimen: PBMCs from blood, collected around two weeks before vaccination. These receptors originate from a man between 45 and 60 years old who received an inactivated influenza vaccine.

The rearrangement links TRBV27 to TRBJ2-2, with 7 nucleotides matching TRBD2. The CDR3 totals 15 residues. The V gene end was trimmed by 3 bases and the J gene end by 1 base; junction bases not matched to a gene: 2. Per germline, CDR1 MNHEY and CDR2 SMNVEV (reference sequence). The CDR3 sequence: CASSFLAENTGELFF. Written as DNA, the CDR3 is TGTGCCAGCAGTTTTCTAGCGGAGAACACCGGGGAGCTGTTTTTT.

The chain carries TRBV10-3 and TRBJ1-4; 8 nucleotides match TRBD1. Losses at the gene ends were 6 bases for V and 8 bases for J; bases not matched to a gene: 2. The CDR3 contains 12 residues. The germline CDR1 and CDR2 sequences are ENHRY and SYGVKD. CDR3 amino acids: CAISTGGEKLFF. The CDR3 DNA sequence: TGTGCCATCAGCACAGGGGGAGAAAAACTGTTTTTT.

As to this clonotype: A single base separates this from a much larger clone, so it may be a read error. The missing conserved phenylalanine or tryptophan at the end of this CDR3 makes a read error likely. CDR3 loop: CASSLARTSGYNEQFL. DNA of the CDR3: TGCGCCAGCAGCTTGGCCCGGACTAGCGGGTACAATGAGCAGTTCTTG. The V call is TRBV5-1, the J call TRBJ2-1, with TRBD2 identical over 11 bases. Germline V gene sequence: CDR1 SGHRS, CDR2 YFSETQ. The trim removed 0 bases at V and 4 bases at J, leaving 3 bases unmatched. The CDR3 sequence is 16 residues long.

The chain links TRBV20-1 to TRBJ2-5, with 7 bases that match TRBD1. The CDR3 has 13 residues. The germline CDR1 and CDR2 sequences are DFQATT and SNEGSKA (reference sequence). J gave up 3 bases and V 5 bases, and 6 bases lay outside the gene matches. The DNA of the CDR3 is TGCAGTGCTTTATTTACAGGGGAAGAGACCCAGTACTTC. Protein product: CSALFTGEETQYF.

V gene TRBV4-2 combines with J gene TRBJ2-2, with TRBD2 matching 13 bases. The junction had 9 bases not matched to a gene; V was cut back by 0 bases and J by 5 bases. Germline-derived CDR1 and CDR2 are LGHNA and YNFKEQ. The CDR3 totals 19 residues. The CDR3: CASSQDPLGTSGKTGELFF. The DNA for the CDR3 is TGTGCCAGCAGCCAAGATCCCCTGGGGACTAGCGGGAAAACCGGGGAGCTGTTTTTT.

This clonotype occurred a few times. This chain links TRBV5-1 with TRBJ2-7; tentative D call: TRBD1 (6 bases). V lost 4 bases to trimming and J lost 0 bases, with 17 bases between them. The CDR3 contains 16 residues. The germline V gene encodes CDR1 SGHRS and CDR2 YFSETQ. The CDR3 is CASSQSGTRSSYEQYF. DNA for the CDR3: TGCGCCAGCAGCCAATCCGGGACAAGGAGCTCCTACGAGCAGTACTTC.

This clonotype was seen a handful of times. The gene calls are TRBV10-3 and TRBJ2-2; D is perhaps TRBD1 or TRBD2 (6 bases each). Looked up from germline, CDR1 is ENHRY and CDR2 is SYGVKD. Trimming took off 3 bases at V and 4 bases at J, with 15 bases between the two ends. The CDR3 has 16 residues. CDR3 DNA sequence: TGTGCCATCAGTGATTACAGGGTCGGGAGCACCGGGGAGCTGTTTTTT. Encoded protein: CAISDYRVGSTGELFF.

This clonotype has only a few counts. V usage is TRBV20-1 and J usage is TRBJ2-1; no reliable D call. CDR1 and CDR2 (germline): DFQATT, SNEGSKA (reference sequence). The CDR3 is 13 residues long. Between the trimmed V and J ends, which lost 2 bases and 3 bases, there was a span of 8 bases. CDR3 DNA: TGCAGTGCTAGACCGGGCCGCTACAATGAGCAGTTCTTC. Translated: CSARPGRYNEQFF.

The chain links TRBV7-9 to TRBJ2-1; the D is unclear. The CDR3 has 15 amino acids. With 5 bases removed from V and 2 bases from J, the gap between germline ends came to 13 bases. CDR1 is SEHNR and CDR2 is FQNEAQ in the germline V gene (reference sequence). The CDR3 DNA reads TGTGCCAGCAGCCCCCCTAGGACCGCCTACAATGAGCAGTTCTTC. It is translated as CASSPPRTAYNEQFF.

This clonotype was seen a few times. The V gene is TRBV28, the J gene TRBJ1-6; D unclear. Per germline, CDR1 MDHEN and CDR2 SYDVKM. The V gene lost 10 bases and the J gene lost 0 bases, with 13 bases spanning the gap. This CDR3 is built from 15 residues. The chain's CDR3 is CATGRRSSYNSPLHF. For the CDR3, the DNA is TGTGCCACCGGGAGGAGGAGCTCCTATAATTCACCCCTCCACTTT.

This clonotype was found many times. This chain uses TRBV18 with TRBJ2-6; TRBD1 aligns across 9 bases. CDR3 length: 19 amino acids. The V gene end was trimmed by 5 bases and the J gene end by 2 bases; junction bases not matched to a gene: 13. Looked up from germline, CDR1 is KGHSH and CDR2 is LQKENI. This chain's CDR3 is CASSSVSGQGKTGANVLTF. The CDR3 DNA reads TGTGCCAGCTCATCAGTCTCGGGACAGGGAAAGACTGGGGCCAACGTCCTGACTTTC.

Only a few counts were recorded for this clonotype. V gene TRBV7-9 combines with J gene TRBJ2-1; TRBD2 might be the D (6 bases). Trimming removed 4 bases at V and 7 bases at J, with 20 bases between. CDR3 length: 16 amino acids. Germline lookup yields CDR1 SEHNR and CDR2 FQNEAQ (reference sequence). The CDR3 nucleotides read TGTGCCAGCAGCTCATGGCGCATTGGAGGGAGAAATGAGCAGTTCTTC. This encodes CASSSWRIGGRNEQFF.

This clonotype came up a few times. This rearrangement joins TRBV10-3 to TRBJ2-3; 9 positions agree with TRBD2. CDR3 length: 16 residues. Germline V CDR1 and CDR2: ENHRY, SYGVKD. V lost 3 bases and J lost 6; bases outside the gene matches: 10. CDR3 sequence reads: CAISEWLREGEDTQYF. As DNA, the CDR3 is TGTGCCATCAGTGAATGGTTGCGGGAGGGTGAGGATACGCAGTATTTT.

This clonotype was counted a few times. This chain uses TRBV4-1 with TRBJ2-7, with D possibly TRBD2 on 6 matching bases. The CDR3 length is 18 residues. Trimming stripped 0 bases from V and 5 bases from J, with 23 bases between. Germline assignment: CDR1 MGHRA and CDR2 YSYEKL. CDR3 in amino acids: CASSQDFREPTFGNEQYF. The CDR3 DNA sequence: TGCGCCAGCAGCCAAGATTTCCGGGAGCCTACCTTTGGGAACGAGCAGTACTTC.

To note about this clonotype: The junction differs from germline at one of its ends, possibly a read error. This chain links TRBV6-1 with TRBJ2-1, with unresolved D. The CDR3 length is 15 residues. Germline loops: CDR1 MNHNS, CDR2 SASEGT. CDR3 sequence: CASRPFGIAYNEQSF. The CDR3 DNA follows: TGTGCCAGCAGACCCTTTGGGATAGCCTACAATGAGCAGTCCTTC.